These 7 T cell receptor beta chains share one sample of origin, sequenced in a study of OX40 agonist ivuxolimab in advanced cancers. Data came from immunoSEQ multiplex PCR; TCRdb stores just in-frame clones and leaves some out. The sample lists roughly 70,000 clones, 80% to 90% occurring once. The sequences come from CD4+ or CD8+ T cells sorted from blood, collected in a trial of the OX40 agonist ivuxolimab. The receptor source for this set is an adult with an advanced solid tumor such as melanoma, head and neck, liver or kidney cancer.

The chain recombines TRBV11-2 with TRBJ2-2, with TRBD2 identical over 14 bases. Trimming removed 3 bases from V and 16 bases from J; junction bases left unmatched: 4. Germline CDR1 is SGHAT and CDR2 is FQNNGV. The CDR3 runs 13 residues. DNA of the CDR3: TGTGCCAGCAGCTTGGGACTAGCGGGGGTGGCGTTTTTT. Amino acids: CASSLGLAGVAFF.

The chain joins TRBV2 to TRBJ1-5; TRBD1 matches 7 bases. CDR3 length equals 14 residues. V shed 5 bases, J shed 1 base, and the junction held 2 bases outside the gene matches. Germline lookup yields CDR1 SNHLY and CDR2 FYNNEI. CDR3 in amino acids: CASSSQGSNQPQHF. DNA of the CDR3: TGTGCCAGCAGTTCACAGGGGAGCAATCAGCCCCAGCATTTT.

The chain recombines TRBV5-1 with TRBJ2-1; 7 bases align to TRBD1. CDR1 and CDR2 from the germline V gene are SGHRS and YFSETQ. There are 16 residues in the CDR3. V was clipped by 1 base and J by 0 bases; unmatched bases: 4. The CDR3 coding sequence is TGCGCCAGCAGCTTGCCCGGGACAGCCTCCTACAATGAGCAGTTCTTC. Protein: CASSLPGTASYNEQFF.

The V gene is TRBV11-2, the J gene TRBJ2-5; 9 bases are a match to TRBD1. The germline V gene has CDR1 SGHAT and CDR2 FQNNGV. The CDR3 is 16 residues long. V shed 4 bases, J shed 3 bases, and the junction held 9 bases outside the gene matches. The CDR3, as DNA: TGTGCCAGCAGCTCCAAGCGGACAGGGGAAGAAGAGACCCAGTACTTC. It translates to CASSSKRTGEEETQYF.

This clone was recorded a few times. The chain employs TRBV4-1 and TRBJ1-1; no definite D call. Trimming shortened V by 0 bases and J by 1 base, and 9 bases separated the two germline ends. This CDR3 has 15 residues. From germline, CDR1 is MGHRA and CDR2 YSYEKL. The CDR3 bases are TGCGCCAGCAGCCAAGATAGGGCGACGAACACTGAAGCTTTCTTT. Protein: CASSQDRATNTEAFF.

CDR3 in amino acids: CSAGTGYGYTF. The CDR3 bases are TGCAGTGCCGGGACAGGTTATGGCTACACCTTC. V usage is TRBV20-1 and J usage is TRBJ1-2, with 8 bases matching TRBD1. There are 11 residues in the CDR3. V dropped 6 bases and J dropped 5; count of bases not matched to a gene: 2. Germline-derived CDR1 and CDR2 are DFQATT and SNEGSKA (reference sequence).

This chain uses TRBV19 with TRBJ1-6; D remains unclear. The CDR3 has 14 amino acids. CDR1 and CDR2 (germline): LNHDA, SQIVND (reference sequence). Trimming removed 5 bases at V and 8 bases at J, with 13 bases between. The CDR3 DNA follows: TGTGCCAGTAGTCACGGACGGGTTTATTCACCCCTCCACTTT. It yields the protein CASSHGRVYSPLHF.